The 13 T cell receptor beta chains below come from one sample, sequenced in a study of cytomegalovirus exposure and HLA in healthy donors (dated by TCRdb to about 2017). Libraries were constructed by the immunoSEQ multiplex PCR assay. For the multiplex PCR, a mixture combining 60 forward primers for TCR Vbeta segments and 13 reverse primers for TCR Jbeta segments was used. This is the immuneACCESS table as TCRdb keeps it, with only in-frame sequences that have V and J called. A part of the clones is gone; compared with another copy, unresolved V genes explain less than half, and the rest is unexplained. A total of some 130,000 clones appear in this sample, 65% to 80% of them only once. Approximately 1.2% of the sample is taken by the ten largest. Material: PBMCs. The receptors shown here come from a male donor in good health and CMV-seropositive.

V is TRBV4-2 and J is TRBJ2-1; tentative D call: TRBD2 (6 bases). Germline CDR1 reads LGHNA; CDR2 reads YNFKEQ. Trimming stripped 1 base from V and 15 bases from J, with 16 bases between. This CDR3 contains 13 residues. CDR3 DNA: TGTGCCAGCAGCCAAGGAGTGGGGCGGGGTGGGTTCTTC. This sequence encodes CASSQGVGRGGFF.

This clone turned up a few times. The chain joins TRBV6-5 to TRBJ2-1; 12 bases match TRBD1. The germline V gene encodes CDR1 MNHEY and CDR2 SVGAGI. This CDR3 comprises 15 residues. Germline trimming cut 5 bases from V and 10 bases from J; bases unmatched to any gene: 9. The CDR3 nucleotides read TGTGCCAGCAGTCCCCGGGACAGGGGGCGCGGCGAGCAGTTCTTC. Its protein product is CASSPRDRGRGEQFF.

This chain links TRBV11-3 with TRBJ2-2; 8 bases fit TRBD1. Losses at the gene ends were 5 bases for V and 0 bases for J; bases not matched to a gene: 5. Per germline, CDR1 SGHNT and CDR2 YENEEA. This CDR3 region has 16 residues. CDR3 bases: TGTGCCAGCAGCCCACTGACAGGGGCGAACACCGGGGAGCTGTTTTTT. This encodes CASSPLTGANTGELFF.

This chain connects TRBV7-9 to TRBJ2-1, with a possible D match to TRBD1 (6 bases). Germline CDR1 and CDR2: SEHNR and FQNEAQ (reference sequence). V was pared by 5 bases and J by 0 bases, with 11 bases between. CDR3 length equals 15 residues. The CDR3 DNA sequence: TGTGCCAGCAGCAGGACAGAAGTCTCCTACAATGAGCAGTTCTTC. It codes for CASSRTEVSYNEQFF.

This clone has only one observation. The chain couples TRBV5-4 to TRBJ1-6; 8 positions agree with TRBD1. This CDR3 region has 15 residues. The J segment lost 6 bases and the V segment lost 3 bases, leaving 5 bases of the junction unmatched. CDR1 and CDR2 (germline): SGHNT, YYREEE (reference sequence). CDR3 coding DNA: TGTGCCAGCAGCTCTGGGACAGGTCTTAATTCACCCCTCCACTTT. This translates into CASSSGTGLNSPLHF.

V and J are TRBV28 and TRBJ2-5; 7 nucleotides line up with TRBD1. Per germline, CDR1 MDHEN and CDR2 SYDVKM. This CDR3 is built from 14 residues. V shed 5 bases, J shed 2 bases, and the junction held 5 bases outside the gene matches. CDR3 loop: CASSTGDGQETQYF. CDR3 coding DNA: TGTGCCAGCAGTACAGGGGATGGGCAAGAGACCCAGTACTTC. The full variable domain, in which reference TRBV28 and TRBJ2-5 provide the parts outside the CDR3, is DVKVTQSSRYLVKRTGEKVFLECVQDMDHENMFWYRQDPGLGLRLIYFSYDVKMKEKGDIPEGYSVSREKKERFSLILESASTNQTSMYLCASSTGDGQETQYFGPGTRLLVL.

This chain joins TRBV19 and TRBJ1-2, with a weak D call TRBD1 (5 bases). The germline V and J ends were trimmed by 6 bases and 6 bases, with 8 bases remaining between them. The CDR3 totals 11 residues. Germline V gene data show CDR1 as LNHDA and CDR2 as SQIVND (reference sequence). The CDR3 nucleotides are TGTGCCAGTAGCAGGGTGAATGGCTACACCTTC. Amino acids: CASSRVNGYTF.

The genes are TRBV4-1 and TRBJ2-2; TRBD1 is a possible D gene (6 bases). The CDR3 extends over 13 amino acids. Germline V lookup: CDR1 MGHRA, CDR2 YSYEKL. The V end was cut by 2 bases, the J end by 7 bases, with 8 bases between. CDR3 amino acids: CASSQRGSGELFF. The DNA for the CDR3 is TGCGCCAGCAGCCAAAGGGGGAGCGGGGAGCTGTTTTTT.

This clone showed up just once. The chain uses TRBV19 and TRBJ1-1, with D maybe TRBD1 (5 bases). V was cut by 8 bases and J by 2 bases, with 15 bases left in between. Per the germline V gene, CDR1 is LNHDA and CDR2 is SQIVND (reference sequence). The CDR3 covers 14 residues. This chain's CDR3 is CASSFSGLNTEAFF. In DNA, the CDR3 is TGTGCCAGTTCGTTCTCAGGGCTTAACACTGAAGCTTTCTTT.

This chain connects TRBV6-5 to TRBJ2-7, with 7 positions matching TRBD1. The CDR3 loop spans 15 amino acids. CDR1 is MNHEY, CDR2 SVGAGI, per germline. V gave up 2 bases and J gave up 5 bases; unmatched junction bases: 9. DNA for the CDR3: TGTGCCAGCAGTTACCTCCGGGACAGAGACAACGAGCAGTACTTC. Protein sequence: CASSYLRDRDNEQYF.

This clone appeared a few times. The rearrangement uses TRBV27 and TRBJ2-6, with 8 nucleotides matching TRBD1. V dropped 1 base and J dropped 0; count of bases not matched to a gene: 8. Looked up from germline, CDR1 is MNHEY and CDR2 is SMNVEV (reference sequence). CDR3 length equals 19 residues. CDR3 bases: TGTGCCAGCAGTTTATATCCGGGACAGGTCAGCTCTGGGGCCAACGTCCTGACTTTC. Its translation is CASSLYPGQVSSGANVLTF.

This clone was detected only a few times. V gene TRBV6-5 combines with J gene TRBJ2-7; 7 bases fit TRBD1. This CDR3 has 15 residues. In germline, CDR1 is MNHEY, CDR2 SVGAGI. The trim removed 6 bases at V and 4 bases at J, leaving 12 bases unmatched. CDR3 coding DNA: TGTGCCAGCAGCCCTACAGGGGCGGGTGGTTACGAGCAGTACTTC. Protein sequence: CASSPTGAGGYEQYF.

This CDR3 reads CASSYSASGSINEQFF. Here the CDR3 DNA reads TGTGCCAGCAGTTACTCGGCTAGCGGGAGTATAAATGAGCAGTTCTTC. The chain links TRBV6-5 to TRBJ2-1; 10 positions match TRBD2. The J segment lost 7 bases and the V segment lost 0 bases, leaving 6 bases of the junction unmatched. Germline CDR1 reads MNHEY; CDR2 reads SVGAGI. The CDR3 sequence is 16 residues long.